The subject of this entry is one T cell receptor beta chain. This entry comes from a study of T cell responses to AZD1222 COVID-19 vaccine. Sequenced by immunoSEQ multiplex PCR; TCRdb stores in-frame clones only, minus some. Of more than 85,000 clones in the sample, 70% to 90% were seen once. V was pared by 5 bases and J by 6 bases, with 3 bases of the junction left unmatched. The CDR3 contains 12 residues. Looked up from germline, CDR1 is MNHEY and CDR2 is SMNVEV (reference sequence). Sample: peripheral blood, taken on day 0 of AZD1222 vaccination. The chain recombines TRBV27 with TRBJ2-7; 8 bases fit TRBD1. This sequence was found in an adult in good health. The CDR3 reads CASSIQGGEQYF. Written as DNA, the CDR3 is TGTGCCAGCAGTATACAGGGGGGCGAGCAGTACTTC.